This record covers a single T cell receptor (beta chain). The authors ran a second PCR of 7 to 11 cycles using a sample-barcoded 5' primer and a J-beta primer mix. TCRdb re-analysed the 5' RACE reads in MiXCR, keeping a single row per CDR3 protein. The data contain about 670,000 distinct CDR3 sequences, around 50% of them seen just once; the ten biggest clones take up roughly 12%. These data originate in a study of blood T cells in healthy people across ages. This sequence originates from a woman older than 75 in good health. Sequencing was performed on blood.

CDR3: CSARDLGLAVYNEQFF. In DNA, the CDR3 is TGCAGTGCTAGAGATCTGGGACTAGCGGTTTACAATGAGCAGTTCTTC. V usage is TRBV20-1 and J usage is TRBJ2-1; 11 bases align to TRBD2. Germline loops: CDR1 DFQATT, CDR2 SNEGSKA (reference sequence). The ends lost 0 bases at V and 4 bases at J; junction bases unmatched: 5. CDR3 length equals 16 residues.